This T cell receptor (beta chain) was recovered during a study of beta chain features in type 1 diabetes. Study-wide findings and caveats: A closer apparent resemblance between naive, central memory and Treg TCRB repertoires was seen in patients than in healthy donors.

Worth noting for this clone: Its target is unknown.

The CDR3 totals 16 residues. Germline V gene sequence: CDR1 SGHRS, CDR2 YFSETQ. V was trimmed by 4 bases and J by 8 bases, leaving 23 bases between them. Expressed TCRB transcripts were sequenced because the entire RNA isolate underwent reverse transcription. Produced via immunoSEQ multiplex PCR; TCRdb's table is partial and in-frame only. Counted here are 350,000 to 400,000 clones, roughly 16% occurring once; the ten biggest clones make up 0.019%. This chain connects TRBV5-1 to TRBJ2-3, with D tentatively TRBD1 (6 bases). The sample taken for sequencing was naive CD4+ T cells from blood. This clonotype was sampled from a woman aged 18-30 years in good health. The CDR3 protein is CASSPYSGPQQGTQYF. CDR3 in DNA: TGCGCCAGCAGCCCTTATTCCGGGCCCCAACAGGGTACGCAGTATTTT.